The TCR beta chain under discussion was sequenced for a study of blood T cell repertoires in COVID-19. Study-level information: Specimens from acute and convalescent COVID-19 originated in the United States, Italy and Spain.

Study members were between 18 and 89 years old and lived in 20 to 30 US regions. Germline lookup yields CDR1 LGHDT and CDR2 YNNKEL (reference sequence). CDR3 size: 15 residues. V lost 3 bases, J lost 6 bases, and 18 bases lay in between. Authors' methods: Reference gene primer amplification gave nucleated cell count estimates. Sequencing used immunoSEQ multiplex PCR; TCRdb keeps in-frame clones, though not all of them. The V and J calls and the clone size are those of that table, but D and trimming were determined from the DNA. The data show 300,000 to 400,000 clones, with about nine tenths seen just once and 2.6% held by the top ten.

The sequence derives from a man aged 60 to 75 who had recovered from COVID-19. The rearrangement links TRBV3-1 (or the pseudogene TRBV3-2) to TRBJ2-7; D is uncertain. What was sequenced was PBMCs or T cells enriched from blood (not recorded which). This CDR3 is CASSQILGRLGEQYF. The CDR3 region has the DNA TGTGCCAGCAGCCAGATCCTAGGCCGTTTGGGCGAGCAGTACTTC.